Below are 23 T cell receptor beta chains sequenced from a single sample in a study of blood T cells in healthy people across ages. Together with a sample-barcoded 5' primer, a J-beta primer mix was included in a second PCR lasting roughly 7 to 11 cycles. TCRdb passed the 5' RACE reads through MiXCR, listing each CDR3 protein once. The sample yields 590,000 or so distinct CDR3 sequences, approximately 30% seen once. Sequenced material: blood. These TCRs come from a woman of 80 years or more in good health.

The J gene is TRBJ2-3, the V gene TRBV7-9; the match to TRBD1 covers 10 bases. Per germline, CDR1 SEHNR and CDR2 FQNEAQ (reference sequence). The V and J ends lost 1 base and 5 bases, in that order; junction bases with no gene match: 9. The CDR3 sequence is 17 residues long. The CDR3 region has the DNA TGTGCCAGCAGCTTAGGTGGGACAGGGGTGTTTGAAGATACGCAGTATTTT. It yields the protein CASSLGGTGVFEDTQYF.

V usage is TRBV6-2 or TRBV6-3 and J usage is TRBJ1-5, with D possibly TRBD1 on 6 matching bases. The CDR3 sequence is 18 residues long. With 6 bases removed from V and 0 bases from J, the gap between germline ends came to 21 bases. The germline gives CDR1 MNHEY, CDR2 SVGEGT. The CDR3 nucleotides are TGTGCCAGCAGCCCCCCTCCCCTCGGGACATATAGCAATCAGCCCCAGCATTTT. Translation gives CASSPPPLGTYSNQPQHF.

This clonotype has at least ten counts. CDR3 coding DNA: TGCAGTGCGGGGTTGACTAGCCCGACGGACAATGAGCAGTTCTTC. It translates to CSAGLTSPTDNEQFF. The V call is TRBV20-1, the J call TRBJ2-1; 7 bases are a match to TRBD2. The CDR3 sequence is 15 residues long. The germline CDR1 and CDR2 sequences are DFQATT and SNEGSKA (reference sequence). The V gene end was trimmed by 6 bases and the J gene end by 5 bases; junction bases not matched to a gene: 13.

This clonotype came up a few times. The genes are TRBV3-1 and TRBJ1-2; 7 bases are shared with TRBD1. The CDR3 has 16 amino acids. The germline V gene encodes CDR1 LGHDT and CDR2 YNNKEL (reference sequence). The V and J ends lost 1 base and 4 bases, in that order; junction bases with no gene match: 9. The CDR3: CASSQGGAGGIYGYTF. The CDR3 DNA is TGTGCCAGCAGCCAAGGAGGGGCAGGGGGGATCTATGGCTACACCTTC.

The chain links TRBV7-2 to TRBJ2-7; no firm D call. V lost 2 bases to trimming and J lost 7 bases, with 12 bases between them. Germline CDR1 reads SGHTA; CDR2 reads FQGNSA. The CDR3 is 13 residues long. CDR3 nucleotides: TGTGCCAGCAGCTTAATAACCTACGATGAGCAGTACTTC. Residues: CASSLITYDEQYF. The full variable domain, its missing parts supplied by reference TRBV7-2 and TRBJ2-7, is GAGVSQSPSNKVTEKGKDVELRCDPISGHTALYWYRQSLGQGLEFLIYFQGNSAPDKSGLPSDRFSAERTGGSVSTLTIQRTQQEDSAVYLCASSLITYDEQYFGPGTRLTVT.

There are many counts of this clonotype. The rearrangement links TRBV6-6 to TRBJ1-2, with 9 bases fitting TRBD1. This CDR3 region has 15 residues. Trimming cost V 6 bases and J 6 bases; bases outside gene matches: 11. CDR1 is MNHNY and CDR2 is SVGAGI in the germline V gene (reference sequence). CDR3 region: CASRPTGGNNDGYTF. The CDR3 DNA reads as TGTGCCAGCAGACCTACAGGGGGCAACAACGATGGCTACACCTTC.

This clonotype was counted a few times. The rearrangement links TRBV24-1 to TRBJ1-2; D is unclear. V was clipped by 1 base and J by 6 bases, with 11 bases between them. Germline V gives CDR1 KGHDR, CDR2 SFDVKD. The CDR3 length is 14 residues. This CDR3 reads CATSDFRKTDGYTF. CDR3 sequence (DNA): TGTGCCACCAGTGATTTCCGCAAAACTGATGGCTACACCTTC.

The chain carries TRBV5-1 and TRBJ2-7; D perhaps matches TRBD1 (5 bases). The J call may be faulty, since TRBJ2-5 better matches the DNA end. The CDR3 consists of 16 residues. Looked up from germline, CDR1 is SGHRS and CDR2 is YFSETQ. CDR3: CASSLSGASGQETQYF. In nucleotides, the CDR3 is TGCGCCAGCAGCTTGTCCGGCGCTTCAGGGCAGGAGACCCAGTACTTC.

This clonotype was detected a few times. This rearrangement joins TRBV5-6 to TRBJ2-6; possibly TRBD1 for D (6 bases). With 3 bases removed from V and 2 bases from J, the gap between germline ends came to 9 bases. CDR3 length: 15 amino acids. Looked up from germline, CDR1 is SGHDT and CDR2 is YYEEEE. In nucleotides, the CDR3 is TGTGCCAGCAGCTCACAGGGCCCTGGGGCCAACGTCCTGACTTTC. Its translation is CASSSQGPGANVLTF.

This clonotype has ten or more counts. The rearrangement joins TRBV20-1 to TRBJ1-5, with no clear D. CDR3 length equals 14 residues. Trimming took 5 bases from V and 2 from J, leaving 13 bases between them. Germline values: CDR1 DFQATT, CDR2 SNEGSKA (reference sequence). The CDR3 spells CSAQEGAGNQPQHF. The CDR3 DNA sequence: TGCAGTGCTCAGGAGGGTGCGGGCAATCAGCCCCAGCATTTT.

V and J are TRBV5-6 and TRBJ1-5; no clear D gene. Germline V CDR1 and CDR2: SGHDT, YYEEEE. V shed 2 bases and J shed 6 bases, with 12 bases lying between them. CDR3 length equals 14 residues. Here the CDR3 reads CASSLGQVTQPQHF. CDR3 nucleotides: TGTGCCAGCAGCTTAGGTCAGGTAACTCAGCCCCAGCATTTT. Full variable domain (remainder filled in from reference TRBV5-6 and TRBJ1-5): DAGVTQSPTHLIKTRGQQVTLRCSPKSGHDTVSWYQQALGQGPQFIFQYYEEEERQRGNFPDRFSGHQFPNYSSELNVNALLLGDSALYLCASSLGQVTQPQHFGDGTRLSIL.

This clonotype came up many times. The CDR3 reads CSAPTLLKGETQYF. The CDR3 DNA sequence: TGCAGTGCTCCCACGCTTTTGAAGGGGGAGACCCAGTACTTC. V and J are TRBV20-1 and TRBJ2-5; D perhaps matches TRBD1 (5 bases). V was clipped by 5 bases and J by 5 bases, with 18 bases between them. The CDR3 totals 14 residues. Germline V gene data show CDR1 as DFQATT and CDR2 as SNEGSKA (reference sequence).

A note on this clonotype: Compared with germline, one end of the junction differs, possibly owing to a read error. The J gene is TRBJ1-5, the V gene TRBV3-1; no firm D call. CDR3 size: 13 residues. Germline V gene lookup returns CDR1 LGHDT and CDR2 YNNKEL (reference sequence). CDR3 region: CASSQLFNQPRHF. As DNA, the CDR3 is TGTGCCAGCAGCCAGTTATTCAATCAGCCCCGGCATTTT.

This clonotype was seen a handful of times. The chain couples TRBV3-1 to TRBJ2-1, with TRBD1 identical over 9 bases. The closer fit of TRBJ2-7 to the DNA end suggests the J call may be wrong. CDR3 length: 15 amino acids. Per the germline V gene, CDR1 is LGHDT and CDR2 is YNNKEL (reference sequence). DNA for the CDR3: TGTGCCAGCAGCGCCGGGACAGGGTCCTACAATGAGCAGTACTTC. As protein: CASSAGTGSYNEQYF.

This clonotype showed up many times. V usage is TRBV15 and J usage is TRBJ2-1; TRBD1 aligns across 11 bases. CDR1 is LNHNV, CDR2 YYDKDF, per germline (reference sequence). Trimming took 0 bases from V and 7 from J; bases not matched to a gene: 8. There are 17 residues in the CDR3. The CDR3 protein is CATSRDRGQGALNEQFF. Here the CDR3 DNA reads TGTGCCACCAGCAGAGACCGCGGACAGGGGGCGTTGAATGAGCAGTTCTTC.

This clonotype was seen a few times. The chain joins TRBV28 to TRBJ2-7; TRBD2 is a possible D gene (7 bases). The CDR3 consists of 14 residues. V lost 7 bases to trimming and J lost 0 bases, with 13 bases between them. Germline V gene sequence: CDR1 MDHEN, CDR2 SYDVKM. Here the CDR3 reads CASTLAGASYEQYF. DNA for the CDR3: TGTGCCAGCACCCTCGCGGGGGCCTCCTACGAGCAGTACTTC.

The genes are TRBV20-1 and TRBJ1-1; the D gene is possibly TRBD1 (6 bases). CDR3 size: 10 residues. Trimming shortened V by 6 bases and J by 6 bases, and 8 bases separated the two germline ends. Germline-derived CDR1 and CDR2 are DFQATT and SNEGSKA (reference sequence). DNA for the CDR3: TGCAGTGCGCGACAGGCTGAAGCTTTCTTT. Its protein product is CSARQAEAFF.

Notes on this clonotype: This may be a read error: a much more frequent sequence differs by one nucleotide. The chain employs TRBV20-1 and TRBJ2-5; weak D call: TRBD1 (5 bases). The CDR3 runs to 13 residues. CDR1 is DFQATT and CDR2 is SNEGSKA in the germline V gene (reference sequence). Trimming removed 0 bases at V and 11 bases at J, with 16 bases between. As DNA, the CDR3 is TGCAGTGCTAGAGATGGGGCCTTTTATGAGCAGTACTTC. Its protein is CSARDGAFYEQYF.

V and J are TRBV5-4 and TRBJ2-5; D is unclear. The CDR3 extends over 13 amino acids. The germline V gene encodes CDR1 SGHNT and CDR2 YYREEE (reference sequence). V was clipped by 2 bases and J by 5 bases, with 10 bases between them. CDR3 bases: TGTGCCAGCAGCTTAAGTAGATCTGAGACCCAGTACTTC. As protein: CASSLSRSETQYF.

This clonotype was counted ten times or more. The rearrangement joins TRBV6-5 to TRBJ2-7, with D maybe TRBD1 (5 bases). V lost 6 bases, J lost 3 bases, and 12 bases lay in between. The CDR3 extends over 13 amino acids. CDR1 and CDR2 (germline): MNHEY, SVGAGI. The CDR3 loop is CASRLDTDYEQYF. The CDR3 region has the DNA TGTGCCAGCAGACTGGACACCGACTACGAGCAGTACTTC.

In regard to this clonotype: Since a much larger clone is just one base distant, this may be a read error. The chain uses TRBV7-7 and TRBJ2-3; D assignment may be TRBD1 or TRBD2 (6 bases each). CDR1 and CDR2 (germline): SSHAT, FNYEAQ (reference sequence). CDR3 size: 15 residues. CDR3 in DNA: TGTGCTAGCGGCTTAGGGGGACGGGACACAGATACGCAGTATTTT. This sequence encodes CASGLGGRDTDTQYF. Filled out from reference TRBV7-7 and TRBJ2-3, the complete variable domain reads GAGVSQSPRYKVTKRGQDVTLRCDPISSHATLYWYQQALGQGPEFLTYFNYEAQPDKSGLPSDRFSAERPEGSISTLTIQRTEQRDSAMYRCASGLGGRDTDTQYFGPGTRLTVL.

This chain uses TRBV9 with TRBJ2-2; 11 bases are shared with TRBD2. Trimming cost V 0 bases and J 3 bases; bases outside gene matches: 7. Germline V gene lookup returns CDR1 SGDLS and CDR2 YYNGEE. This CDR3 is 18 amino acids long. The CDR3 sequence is CASSVVGSGGADTGELFF. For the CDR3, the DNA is TGTGCCAGCAGCGTAGTTGGTAGCGGGGGGGCCGACACCGGGGAGCTGTTTTTT.

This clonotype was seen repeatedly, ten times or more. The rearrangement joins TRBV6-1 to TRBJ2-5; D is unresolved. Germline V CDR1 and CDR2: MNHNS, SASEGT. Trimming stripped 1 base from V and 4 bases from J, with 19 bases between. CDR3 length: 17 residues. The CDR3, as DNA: TGTGCCAGCAGTGAAGGGGCCCGTAGGGTTGTACGAGAGACCCAGTACTTC. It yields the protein CASSEGARRVVRETQYF.